One and the same sample provided the 2 T cell receptor beta chains below, sequenced in a study of shared clonotypes between healthy human individuals (TCRdb year 2020). Library generation was performed with the immunoSEQ multiplex PCR assay. TCRdb provides this immuneACCESS table in a form limited to in-frame rearrangements. Some clones are lacking; in checked studies, under half of them reflect an unresolved V gene, and why the rest are absent is not known. The table for this sample lists around 1.5 million clones; approximately 98% of them were counted only once. The ten most abundant clones make up around 0.47% of the sample. Input material: naive CD4+ T cells sorted from blood. The cell subset or site label for this specimen denotes: CD45RA+ positively selected. The source is a man in his thirties or forties in good health.

J is TRBJ1-5 and V is TRBV19, with TRBD1 as a possible D gene (5 bases). The CDR3 is 13 residues long. Germline values: CDR1 LNHDA, CDR2 SQIVND (reference sequence). The V and J ends lost 6 bases and 9 bases respectively, with 15 bases between them. The CDR3 loop is CASRSTASWPQHF. DNA for the CDR3: TGTGCCAGTAGGTCGACAGCTTCGTGGCCCCAGCATTTT.

The J gene is TRBJ1-2, the V gene TRBV4-1, with 9 positions matching TRBD1. Trimming at V came to 2 bases and at J to 6 bases, leaving 1 base not matched to a gene. The CDR3 length is 13 residues. The germline gives CDR1 MGHRA, CDR2 YSYEKL. CDR3 in DNA: TGCGCCAGCAGCCAAAGACAGGGGGATGGCTACACCTTC. Translating it yields CASSQRQGDGYTF.